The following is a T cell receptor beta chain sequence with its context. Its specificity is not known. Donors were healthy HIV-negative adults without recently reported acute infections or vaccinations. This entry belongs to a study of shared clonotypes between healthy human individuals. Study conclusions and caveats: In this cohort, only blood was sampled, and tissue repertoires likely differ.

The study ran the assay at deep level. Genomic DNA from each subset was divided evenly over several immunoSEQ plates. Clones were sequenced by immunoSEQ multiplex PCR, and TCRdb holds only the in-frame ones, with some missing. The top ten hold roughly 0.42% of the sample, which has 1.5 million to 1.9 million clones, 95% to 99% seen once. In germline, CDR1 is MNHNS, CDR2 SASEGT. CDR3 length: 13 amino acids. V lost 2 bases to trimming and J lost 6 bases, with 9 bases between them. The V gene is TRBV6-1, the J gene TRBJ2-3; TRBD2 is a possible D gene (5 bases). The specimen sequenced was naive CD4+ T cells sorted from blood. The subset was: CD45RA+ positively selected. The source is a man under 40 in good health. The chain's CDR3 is CASSERSGDTQYF. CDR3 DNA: TGTGCCAGCAGTGAACGATCGGGGGATACGCAGTATTTT.